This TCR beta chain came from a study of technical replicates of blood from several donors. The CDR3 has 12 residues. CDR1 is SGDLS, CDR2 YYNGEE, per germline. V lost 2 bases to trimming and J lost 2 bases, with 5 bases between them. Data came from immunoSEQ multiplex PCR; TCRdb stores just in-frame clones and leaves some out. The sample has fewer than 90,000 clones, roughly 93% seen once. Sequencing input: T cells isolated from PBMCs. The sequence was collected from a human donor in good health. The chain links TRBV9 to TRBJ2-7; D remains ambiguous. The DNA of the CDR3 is TGTGCCAGCAGCGTGTTAGCCTACGAGCAGTACTTC. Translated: CASSVLAYEQYF. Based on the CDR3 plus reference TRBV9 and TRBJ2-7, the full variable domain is DSGVTQTPKHLITATGQRVTLRCSPRSGDLSVYWYQQSLDQGLQFLIQYYNGEERAKGNILERFSAQQFPDLHSELNLSSLELGDSALYFCASSVLAYEQYFGPGTRLTVT.